Following are 8 T cell receptor beta chains from one sample sequenced in a study of human versus mouse CDR3 diversity and MHC coevolution. The table came from immunoSEQ multiplex PCR; TCRdb's copy has only in-frame clones and leaves some out. This repertoire shows roughly 80,000 clones, about 93% found once; its top ten account for around 1.3%. Material: naive CD4+ T cells from blood. Stated subset: CD45RO-negative CD62L-positive naive CD4 T cells. The receptors stem from a person aged 25 to 69 in good health.

This chain joins TRBV27 and TRBJ2-7, with 8 bases matching TRBD1. Germline CDR1 reads MNHEY; CDR2 reads SMNVEV (reference sequence). J lost 6 bases, V lost 5 bases, and 12 bases had no gene match. CDR3 length equals 15 residues. CDR3 amino acids: CASSPPGQGQTEQYF. CDR3 nucleotides: TGTGCCAGCAGTCCCCCCGGACAGGGACAAACCGAGCAGTACTTC.

The chain couples TRBV10-3 to TRBJ2-7; 8 nucleotides align to TRBD2. J gave up 2 bases and V 1 base, and 7 bases lay outside the gene matches. The CDR3 spans 16 residues. The germline V gene encodes CDR1 ENHRY and CDR2 SYGVKD. CDR3 in DNA: TGTGCCATCAGTGAGTTCAGGGCGGGGGGACCCTACGAGCAGTACTTC. Translation: CAISEFRAGGPYEQYF.

This clone occurred once. The same CDR3 can be traced to other DNA sequences in this sample. This chain uses TRBV9 with TRBJ1-5, with a weak D call TRBD1 (5 bases). CDR1 SGDLS and CDR2 YYNGEE come from the germline V gene. Trimming took off 0 bases at V and 4 bases at J, with 11 bases between the two ends. This CDR3 spans 15 amino acids. The CDR3 here is CASSVDPGRNQPQHF. CDR3 DNA sequence: TGTGCCAGCAGCGTAGATCCAGGGCGAAATCAGCCCCAGCATTTT. Looking up the rest from reference TRBV9 and TRBJ1-5 gives the full variable domain: DSGVTQTPKHLITATGQRVTLRCSPRSGDLSVYWYQQSLDQGLQFLIQYYNGEERAKGNILERFSAQQFPDLHSELNLSSLELGDSALYFCASSVDPGRNQPQHFGDGTRLSIL.

The V and J genes are TRBV4-2 and TRBJ1-4; D ambiguous. The length of the CDR3 is 13 residues. Germline CDR1 LGHNA, CDR2 YNFKEQ. Trimming took 8 bases from V and 4 from J, leaving 11 bases between them. CDR3: CASEGGNNEKLFF. The CDR3 DNA reads as TGTGCCAGCGAGGGAGGAAATAATGAAAAACTGTTTTTT.

The chain has TRBV5-1 and TRBJ1-4; D perhaps matches TRBD1 (6 bases). This CDR3 is built from 16 residues. Trimming took 0 bases from V and 5 from J, leaving 14 bases between them. CDR1 and CDR2 (germline): SGHRS, YFSETQ. This CDR3 is CASSLGRGSANEKLFF. CDR3 nucleotides: TGCGCCAGCAGCTTGGGCAGGGGTTCTGCAAATGAAAAACTGTTTTTT.

The CDR3 spells CASSFRQPNTGELFF. Here the CDR3 DNA reads TGTGCCAGCAGTTTCCGACAACCCAACACCGGGGAGCTGTTTTTT. The rearrangement uses TRBV28 and TRBJ2-2, with no clear D. Trimming took 3 bases from V and 2 from J, leaving 10 bases between them. The CDR3 is 15 residues long. Germline CDR1 is MDHEN and CDR2 is SYDVKM.

The rearrangement uses TRBV11-3 and TRBJ2-5, with 15 bases matching TRBD2. Germline V lookup: CDR1 SGHNT, CDR2 YENEEA. There are 16 residues in the CDR3. V lost 5 bases, J lost 4 bases, and 5 bases stayed unmatched. CDR3 in amino acids: CASSIGLAGGPETQYF. CDR3 DNA: TGTGCCAGCAGCATCGGACTAGCGGGAGGGCCAGAGACCCAGTACTTC.

The J gene is TRBJ2-5, the V gene TRBV9; 8 bases agree with TRBD2. Losses at the gene ends were 3 bases for V and 7 bases for J; bases not matched to a gene: 8. Germline V gene data show CDR1 as SGDLS and CDR2 as YYNGEE. The CDR3 is 14 residues long. CDR3 residues: CASSELTAGGTQYF. CDR3 nucleotides: TGTGCCAGCAGCGAACTGACCGCGGGGGGGACCCAGTACTTC.